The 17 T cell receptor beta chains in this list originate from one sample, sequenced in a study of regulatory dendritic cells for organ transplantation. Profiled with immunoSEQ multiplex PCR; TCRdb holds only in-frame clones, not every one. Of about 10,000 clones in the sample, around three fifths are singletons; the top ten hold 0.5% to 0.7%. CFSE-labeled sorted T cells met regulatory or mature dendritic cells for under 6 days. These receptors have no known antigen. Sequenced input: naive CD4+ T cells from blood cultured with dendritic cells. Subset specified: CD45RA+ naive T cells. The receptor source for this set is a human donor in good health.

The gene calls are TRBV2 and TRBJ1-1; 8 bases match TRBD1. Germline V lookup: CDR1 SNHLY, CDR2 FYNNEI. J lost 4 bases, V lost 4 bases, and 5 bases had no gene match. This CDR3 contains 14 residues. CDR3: CASSGAGGITEAFF. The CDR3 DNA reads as TGTGCCAGCAGTGGTGCAGGGGGCATCACTGAAGCTTTCTTT.

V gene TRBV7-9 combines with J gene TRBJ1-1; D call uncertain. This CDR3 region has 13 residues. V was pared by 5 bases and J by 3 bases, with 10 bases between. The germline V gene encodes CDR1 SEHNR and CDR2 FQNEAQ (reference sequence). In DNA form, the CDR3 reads TGTGCCAGCAGCCCCCGGCGGGACACTGAAGCTTTCTTT. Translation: CASSPRRDTEAFF.

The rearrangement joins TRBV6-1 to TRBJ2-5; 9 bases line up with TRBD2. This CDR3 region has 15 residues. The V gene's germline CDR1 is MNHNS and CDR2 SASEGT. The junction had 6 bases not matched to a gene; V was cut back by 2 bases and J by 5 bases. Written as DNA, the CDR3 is TGTGCCAGCAGTGAACTTGCTAGCGGGGATGAGACCCAGTACTTC. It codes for CASSELASGDETQYF.

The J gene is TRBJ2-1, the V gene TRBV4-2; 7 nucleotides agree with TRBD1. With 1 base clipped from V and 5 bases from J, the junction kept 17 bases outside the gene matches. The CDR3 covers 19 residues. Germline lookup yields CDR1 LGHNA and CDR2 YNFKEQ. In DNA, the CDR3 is TGTGCCAGCAGCCAAGTTTGGGGAACTAGGACAGGTCCGGACAATGAGCAGTTCTTC. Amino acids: CASSQVWGTRTGPDNEQFF.

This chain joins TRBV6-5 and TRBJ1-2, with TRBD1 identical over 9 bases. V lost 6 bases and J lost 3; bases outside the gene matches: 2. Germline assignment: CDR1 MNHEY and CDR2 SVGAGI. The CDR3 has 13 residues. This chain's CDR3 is CASRGQGDYGYTF. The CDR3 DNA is TGTGCCAGCAGGGGACAGGGAGACTATGGCTACACCTTC.

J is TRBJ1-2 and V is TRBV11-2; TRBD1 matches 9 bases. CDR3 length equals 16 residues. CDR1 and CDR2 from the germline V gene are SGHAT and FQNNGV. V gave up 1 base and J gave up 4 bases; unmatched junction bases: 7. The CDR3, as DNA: TGTGCCAGCAGCTTAGGGGGGACAGGGCTTGGCTATGGCTACACCTTC. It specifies CASSLGGTGLGYGYTF.

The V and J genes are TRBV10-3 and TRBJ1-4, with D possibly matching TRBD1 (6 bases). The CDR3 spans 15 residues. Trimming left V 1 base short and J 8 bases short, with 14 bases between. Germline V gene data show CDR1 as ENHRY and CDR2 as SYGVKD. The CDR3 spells CAISEWRGLEEKLFF. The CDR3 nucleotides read TGTGCCATCAGTGAGTGGCGGGGGCTTGAAGAAAAACTGTTTTTT.

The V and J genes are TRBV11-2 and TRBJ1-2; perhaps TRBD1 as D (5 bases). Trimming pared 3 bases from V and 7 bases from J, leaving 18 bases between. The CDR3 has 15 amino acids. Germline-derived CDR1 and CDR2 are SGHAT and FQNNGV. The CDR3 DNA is TGTGCCAGCAGCTTGCTCGGGGGAGGCCGGGGTGGCTACACCTTC. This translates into CASSLLGGGRGGYTF.

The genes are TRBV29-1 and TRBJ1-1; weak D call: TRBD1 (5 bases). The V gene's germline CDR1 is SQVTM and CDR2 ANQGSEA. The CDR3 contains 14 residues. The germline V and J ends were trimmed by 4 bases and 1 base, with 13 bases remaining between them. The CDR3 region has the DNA TGCAGCGTTGCCCGGGGGATAGAGAACACTGAAGCTTTCTTT. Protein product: CSVARGIENTEAFF.

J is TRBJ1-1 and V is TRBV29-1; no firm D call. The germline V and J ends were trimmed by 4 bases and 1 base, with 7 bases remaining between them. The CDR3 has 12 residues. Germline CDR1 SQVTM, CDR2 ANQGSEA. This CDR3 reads CSVARSNTEAFF. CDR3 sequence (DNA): TGCAGCGTTGCCAGATCGAACACTGAAGCTTTCTTT.

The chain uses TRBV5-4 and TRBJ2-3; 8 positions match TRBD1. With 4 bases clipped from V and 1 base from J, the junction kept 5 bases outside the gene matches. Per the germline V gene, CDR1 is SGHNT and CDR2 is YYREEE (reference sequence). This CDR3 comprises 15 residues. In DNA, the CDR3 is TGTGCCAGCAGCCGGACAGGGTCCGGCACAGATACGCAGTATTTT. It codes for CASSRTGSGTDTQYF.

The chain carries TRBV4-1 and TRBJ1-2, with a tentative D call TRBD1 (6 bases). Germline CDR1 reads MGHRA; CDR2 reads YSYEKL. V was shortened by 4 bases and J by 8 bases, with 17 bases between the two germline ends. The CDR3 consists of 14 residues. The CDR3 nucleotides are TGCGCCAGCAGCCCCTTAATGACAGGTGGAGGCTACACCTTC. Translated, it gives CASSPLMTGGGYTF.

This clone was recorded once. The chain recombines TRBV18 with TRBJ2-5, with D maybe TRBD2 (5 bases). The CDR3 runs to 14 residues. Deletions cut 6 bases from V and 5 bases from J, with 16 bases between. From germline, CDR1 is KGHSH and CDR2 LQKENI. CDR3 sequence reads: CASSRPPGRETQYF. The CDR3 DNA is TGTGCCAGCTCCCGCCCGCCGGGAAGGGAGACCCAGTACTTC.

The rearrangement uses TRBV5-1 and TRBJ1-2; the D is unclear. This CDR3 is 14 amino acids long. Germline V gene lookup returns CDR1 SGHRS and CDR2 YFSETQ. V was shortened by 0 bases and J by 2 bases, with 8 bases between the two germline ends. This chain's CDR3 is CASSLAEGNYGYTF. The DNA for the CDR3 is TGCGCCAGCAGCTTGGCCGAGGGCAACTATGGCTACACCTTC.

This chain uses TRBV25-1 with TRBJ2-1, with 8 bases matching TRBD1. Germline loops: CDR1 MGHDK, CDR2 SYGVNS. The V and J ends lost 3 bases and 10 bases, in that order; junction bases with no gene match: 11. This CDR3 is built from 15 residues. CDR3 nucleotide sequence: TGTGCCAGCAGTGATCCAGGGGGCGATGAAAAGGAGCAGTTCTTC. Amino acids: CASSDPGGDEKEQFF.

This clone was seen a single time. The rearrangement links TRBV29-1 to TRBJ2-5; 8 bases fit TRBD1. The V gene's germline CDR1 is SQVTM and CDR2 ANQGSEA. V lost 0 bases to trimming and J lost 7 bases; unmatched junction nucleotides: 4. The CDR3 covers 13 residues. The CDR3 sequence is CSVEEQGVGTQYF. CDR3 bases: TGCAGCGTTGAAGAACAGGGGGTAGGGACCCAGTACTTC.

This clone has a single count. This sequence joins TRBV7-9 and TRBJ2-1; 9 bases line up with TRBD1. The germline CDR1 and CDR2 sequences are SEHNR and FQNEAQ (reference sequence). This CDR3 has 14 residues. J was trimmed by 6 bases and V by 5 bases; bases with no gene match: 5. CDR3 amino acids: CASSKQGAINEQFF. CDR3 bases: TGTGCCAGCAGCAAACAGGGGGCGATCAATGAGCAGTTCTTC.